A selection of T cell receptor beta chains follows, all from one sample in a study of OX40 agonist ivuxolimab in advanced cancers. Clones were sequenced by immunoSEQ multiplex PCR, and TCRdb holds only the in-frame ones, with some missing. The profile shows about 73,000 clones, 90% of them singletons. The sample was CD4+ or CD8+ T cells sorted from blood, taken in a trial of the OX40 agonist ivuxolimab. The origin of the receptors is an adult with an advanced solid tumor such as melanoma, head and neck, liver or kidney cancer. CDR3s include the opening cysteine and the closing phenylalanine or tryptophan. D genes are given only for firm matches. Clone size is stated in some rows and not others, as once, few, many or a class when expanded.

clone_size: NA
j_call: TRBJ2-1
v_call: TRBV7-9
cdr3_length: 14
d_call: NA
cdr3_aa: CASSPTRSYNEQFF
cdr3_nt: TGTGCCAGCAGCCCCACCCGCTCCTACAATGAGCAGTTCTTC

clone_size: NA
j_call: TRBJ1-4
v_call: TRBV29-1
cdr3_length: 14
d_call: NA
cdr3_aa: CSVGDGATNEKLFF
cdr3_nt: TGCAGCGTGGGGGACGGAGCAACTAATGAAAAACTGTTTTTT

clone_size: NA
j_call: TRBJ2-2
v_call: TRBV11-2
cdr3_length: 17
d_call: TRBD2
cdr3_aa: CASSPLGLASNTGELFF
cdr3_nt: TGTGCCAGCAGCCCCCTGGGACTAGCGTCGAACACCGGGGAGCTGTTTTTT

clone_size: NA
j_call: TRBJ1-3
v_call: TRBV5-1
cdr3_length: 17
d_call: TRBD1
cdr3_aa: CASSSNPGQGSGNTIYF
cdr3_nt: TGCGCCAGCAGCTCCAACCCGGGACAGGGCTCTGGAAACACCATATATTTT

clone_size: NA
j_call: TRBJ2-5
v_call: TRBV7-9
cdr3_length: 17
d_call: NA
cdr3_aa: CASSLALGVGSGETQYF
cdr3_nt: TGTGCCAGCAGCCTCGCTTTGGGGGTCGGGAGTGGCGAGACCCAGTACTTC

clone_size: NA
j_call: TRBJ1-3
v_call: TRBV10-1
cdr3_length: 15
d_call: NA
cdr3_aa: CASRQRRHSGNTIYF
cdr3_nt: TGCGCCAGCAGGCAACGGAGGCACTCTGGAAACACCATATATTTT

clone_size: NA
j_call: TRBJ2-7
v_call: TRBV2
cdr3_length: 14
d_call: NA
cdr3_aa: CASSHRTGTYEQYF
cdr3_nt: TGTGCCAGCTCCCACCGAACAGGGACCTACGAGCAGTACTTC

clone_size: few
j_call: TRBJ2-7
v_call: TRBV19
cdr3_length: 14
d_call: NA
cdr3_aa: CASSMDGALGEQYF
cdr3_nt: TGTGCCAGTAGTATGGACGGGGCCTTGGGCGAGCAGTACTTC

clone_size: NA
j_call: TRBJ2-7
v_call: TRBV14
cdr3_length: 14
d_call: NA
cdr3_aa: CASSQGGGRYEQYF
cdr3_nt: TGTGCCAGCAGCCAAGGAGGGGGTCGGTACGAGCAGTACTTC

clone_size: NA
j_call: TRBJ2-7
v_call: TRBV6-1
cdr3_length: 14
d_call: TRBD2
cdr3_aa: CASSIPGTSAEQYF
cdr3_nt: TGTGCCAGCAGTATCCCCGGGACTAGCGCCGAGCAGTACTTC

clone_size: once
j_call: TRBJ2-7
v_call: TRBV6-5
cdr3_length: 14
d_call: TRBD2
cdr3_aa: CASSPGTRSYEQYF
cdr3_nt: TGTGCCAGCAGCCCCGGGACTAGAAGTTACGAGCAGTACTTC

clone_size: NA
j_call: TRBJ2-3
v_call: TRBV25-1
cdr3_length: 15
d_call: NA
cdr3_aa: CASSEMRGDTDTQYF
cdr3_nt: TGTGCCAGCAGTGAAATGAGGGGTGACACAGATACGCAGTATTTT

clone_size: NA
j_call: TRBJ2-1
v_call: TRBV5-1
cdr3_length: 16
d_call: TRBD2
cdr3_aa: CASSLPLAGLINEQFF
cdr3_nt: TGCGCCAGCAGCTTACCTCTAGCGGGACTAATTAATGAGCAGTTCTTC

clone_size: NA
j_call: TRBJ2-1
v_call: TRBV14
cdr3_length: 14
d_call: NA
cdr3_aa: CASSHDSSYNEQFF
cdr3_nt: TGTGCCAGCAGCCACGACTCCTCCTACAATGAGCAGTTCTTC

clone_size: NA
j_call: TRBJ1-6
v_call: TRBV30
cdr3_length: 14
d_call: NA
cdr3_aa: CACTKGIKNSPLHF
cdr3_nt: TGTGCCTGCACTAAGGGGATTAAGAATTCACCCCTCCACTTT

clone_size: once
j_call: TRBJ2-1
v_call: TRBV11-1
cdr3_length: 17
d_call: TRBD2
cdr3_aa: CASSLGTGTSGSNEQFF
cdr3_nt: TGTGCCAGCAGCTTAGGGACCGGGACTAGCGGGAGCAATGAGCAGTTCTTC

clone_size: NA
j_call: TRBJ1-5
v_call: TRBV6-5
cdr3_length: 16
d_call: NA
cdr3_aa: CASSYRQPYSNQPQHF
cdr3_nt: TGCGCCAGCAGTTACCGACAGCCTTATAGCAATCAGCCCCAGCATTTT

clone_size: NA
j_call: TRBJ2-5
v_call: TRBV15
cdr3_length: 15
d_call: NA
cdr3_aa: CATSIFPGAQETQYF
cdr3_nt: TGTGCCACCAGCATCTTCCCGGGGGCCCAAGAGACCCAGTACTTC

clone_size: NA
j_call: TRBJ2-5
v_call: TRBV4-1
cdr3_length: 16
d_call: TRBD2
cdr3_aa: CASSLTSGMLGETQYF
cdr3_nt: TGCGCCAGCAGCCTGACTAGCGGGATGTTGGGAGAGACCCAGTACTTC

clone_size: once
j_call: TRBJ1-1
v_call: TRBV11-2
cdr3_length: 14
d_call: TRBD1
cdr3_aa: CASSHDRVNTEAFF
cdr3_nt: TGTGCCAGCAGCCACGACAGGGTGAACACTGAAGCTTTCTTT

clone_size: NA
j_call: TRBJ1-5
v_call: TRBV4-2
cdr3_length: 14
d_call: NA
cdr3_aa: CASSQGNRNQPQHF
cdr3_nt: TGTGCCAGCAGCCAAGGTAACAGAAATCAGCCCCAGCATTTT

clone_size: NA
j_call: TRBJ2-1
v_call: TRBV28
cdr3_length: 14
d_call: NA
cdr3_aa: CASRDRDSNNEQFF
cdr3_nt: TGTGCCAGTCGCGACCGGGACTCCAACAATGAGCAGTTCTTC

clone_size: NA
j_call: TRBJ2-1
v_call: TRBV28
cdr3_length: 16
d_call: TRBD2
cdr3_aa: CASSPQASGRGNEQFF
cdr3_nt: TGTGCCAGCAGTCCCCAGGCTAGCGGGAGGGGCAATGAGCAGTTCTTC

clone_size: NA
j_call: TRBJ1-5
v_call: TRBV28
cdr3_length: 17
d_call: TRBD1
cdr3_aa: CASSPFATGVGNQPQHF
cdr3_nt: TGTGCCAGCAGTCCGTTCGCGACAGGGGTCGGCAATCAGCCCCAGCATTTT

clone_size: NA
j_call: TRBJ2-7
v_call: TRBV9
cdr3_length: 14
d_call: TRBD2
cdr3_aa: CASSVTAGLYEQYF
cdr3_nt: TGTGCCAGCAGCGTTACAGCGGGGCTCTACGAGCAGTACTTC

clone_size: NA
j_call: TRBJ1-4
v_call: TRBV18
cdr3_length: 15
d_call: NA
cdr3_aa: CASSPQAGNREKLFF
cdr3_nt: TGTGCCAGCTCACCACAAGCAGGGAACCGGGAAAAACTGTTTTTT

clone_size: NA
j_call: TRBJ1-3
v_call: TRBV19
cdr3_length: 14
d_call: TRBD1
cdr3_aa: CASSKGGSGNTIYF
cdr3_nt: TGTGCCAGTAGTAAAGGGGGCTCAGGAAACACCATATATTTT

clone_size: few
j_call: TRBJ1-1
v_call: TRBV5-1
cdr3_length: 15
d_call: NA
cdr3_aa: CASSLALPPNTEAFF
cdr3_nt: TGCGCCAGCAGCTTGGCTTTGCCGCCGAACACTGAAGCTTTCTTT

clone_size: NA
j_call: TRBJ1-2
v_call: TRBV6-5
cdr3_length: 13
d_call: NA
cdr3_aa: CASNPGGDYGYTF
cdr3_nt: TGTGCCAGCAACCCCGGAGGGGACTATGGCTACACCTTC

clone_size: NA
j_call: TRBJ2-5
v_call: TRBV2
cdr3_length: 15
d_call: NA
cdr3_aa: CASSRSRTTQETQYF
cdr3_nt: TGTGCCAGCAGCCGCAGTCGGACTACCCAAGAGACCCAGTACTTC

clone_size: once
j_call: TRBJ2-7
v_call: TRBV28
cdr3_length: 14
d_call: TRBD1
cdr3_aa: CASSFSRGLHEQYF
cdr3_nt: TGTGCCAGCAGTTTTTCCAGGGGGCTCCACGAGCAGTACTTC

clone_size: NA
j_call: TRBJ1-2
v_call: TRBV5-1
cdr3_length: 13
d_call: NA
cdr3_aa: CASSLVGGYGYTF
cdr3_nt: TGCGCCAGCAGCTTGGTAGGGGGCTATGGCTACACCTTC

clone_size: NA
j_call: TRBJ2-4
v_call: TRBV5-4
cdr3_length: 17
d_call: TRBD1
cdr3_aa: CASSWPPRQGVKNIQYF
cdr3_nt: TGTGCCAGCAGCTGGCCGCCGAGACAGGGTGTCAAAAACATTCAGTACTTC

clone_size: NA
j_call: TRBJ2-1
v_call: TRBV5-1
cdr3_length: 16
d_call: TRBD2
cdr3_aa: CASSSYAGLANDEQFF
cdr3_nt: TGCGCCAGCAGCTCGTATGCGGGACTAGCGAATGATGAGCAGTTCTTC

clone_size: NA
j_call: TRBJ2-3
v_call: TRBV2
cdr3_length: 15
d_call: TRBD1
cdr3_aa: CASTETGVGTDTQYF
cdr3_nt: TGTGCCAGCACCGAGACAGGGGTCGGCACAGATACGCAGTATTTT

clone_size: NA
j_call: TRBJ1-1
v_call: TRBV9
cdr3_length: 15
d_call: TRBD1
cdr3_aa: CASSVTGTANTEAFF
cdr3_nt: TGTGCCAGCAGCGTTACCGGGACAGCGAACACTGAAGCTTTCTTT

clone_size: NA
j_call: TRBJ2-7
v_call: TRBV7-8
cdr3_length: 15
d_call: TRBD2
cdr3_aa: CASSLSTGRGYEQYF
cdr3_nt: TGTGCCAGCAGCTTGTCAACCGGGAGGGGCTACGAGCAGTACTTC

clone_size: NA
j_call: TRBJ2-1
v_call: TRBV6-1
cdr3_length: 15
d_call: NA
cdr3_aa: CASSEATSSINEQFF
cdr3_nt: TGTGCCAGCAGTGAAGCGACTTCAAGCATCAATGAGCAGTTCTTC

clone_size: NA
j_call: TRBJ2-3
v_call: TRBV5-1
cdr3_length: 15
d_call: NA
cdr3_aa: CASSLAGPSTDTQYF
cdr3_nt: TGCGCCAGCAGCTTAGCGGGCCCTAGCACAGATACGCAGTATTTT

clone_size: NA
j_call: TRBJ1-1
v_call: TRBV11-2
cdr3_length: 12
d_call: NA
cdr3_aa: CASSLQQNEAFF
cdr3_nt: TGTGCCAGCAGCTTACAACAGAATGAAGCTTTCTTT

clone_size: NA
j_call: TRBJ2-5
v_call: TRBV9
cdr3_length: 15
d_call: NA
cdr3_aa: CASSVSGTYEETQYF
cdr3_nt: TGTGCCAGCAGCGTCTCCGGGACATATGAAGAGACCCAGTACTTC

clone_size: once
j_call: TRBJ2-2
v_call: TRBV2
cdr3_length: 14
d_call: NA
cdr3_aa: CASSVTGSLEELFF
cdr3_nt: TGTGCCAGCAGTGTGACGGGTTCTCTCGAGGAGCTGTTTTTT

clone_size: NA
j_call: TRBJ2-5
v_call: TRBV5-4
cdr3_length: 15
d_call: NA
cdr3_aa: CASSPGAIGQETQYF
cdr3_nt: TGTGCCAGCAGCCCGGGGGCCATCGGGCAAGAGACCCAGTACTTC

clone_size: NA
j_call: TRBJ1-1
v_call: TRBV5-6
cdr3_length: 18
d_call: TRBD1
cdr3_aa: CASSQDPGQNLYTSEAFF
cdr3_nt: TGTGCCAGCAGCCAAGACCCGGGACAGAACTTATATACGTCTGAAGCTTTCTTT

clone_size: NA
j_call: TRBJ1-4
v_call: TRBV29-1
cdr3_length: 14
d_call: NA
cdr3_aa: CSVVFWGTNEKLFF
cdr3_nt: TGCAGCGTCGTCTTCTGGGGAACTAATGAAAAACTGTTTTTT

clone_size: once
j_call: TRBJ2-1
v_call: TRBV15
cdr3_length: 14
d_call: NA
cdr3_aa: CATSGGAGYNEQFF
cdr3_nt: TGTGCCACCAGCGGTGGGGCCGGCTACAATGAGCAGTTCTTC

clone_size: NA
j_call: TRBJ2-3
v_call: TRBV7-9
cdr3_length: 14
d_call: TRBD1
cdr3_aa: CASSLGQQTDTQYF
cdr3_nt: TGTGCCAGCAGCTTGGGACAGCAGACAGATACGCAGTATTTT

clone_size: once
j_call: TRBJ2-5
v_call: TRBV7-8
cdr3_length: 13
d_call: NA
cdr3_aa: CASSFRTKETQYF
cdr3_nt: TGTGCCAGCAGCTTTCGGACTAAGGAGACCCAGTACTTC

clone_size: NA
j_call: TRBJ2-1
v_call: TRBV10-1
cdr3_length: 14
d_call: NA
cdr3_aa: CASSRGSFRGEQFF
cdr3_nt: TGCGCCAGCAGCCGAGGATCTTTCCGGGGGGAGCAGTTCTTC

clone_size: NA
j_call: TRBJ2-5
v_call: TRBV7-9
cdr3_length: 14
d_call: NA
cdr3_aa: CASSLARGLETQYF
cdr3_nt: TGTGCCAGCAGCTTAGCTCGGGGTCTAGAGACCCAGTACTTC

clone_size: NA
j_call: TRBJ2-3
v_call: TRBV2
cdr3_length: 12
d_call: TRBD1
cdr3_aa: CASSEGQNTQYF
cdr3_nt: TGTGCCAGCAGCGAGGGACAGAATACGCAGTATTTT

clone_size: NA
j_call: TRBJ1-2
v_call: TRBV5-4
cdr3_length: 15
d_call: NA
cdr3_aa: CASSMVRGAGYGYTF
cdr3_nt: TGTGCCAGCAGCATGGTCCGGGGGGCCGGGTATGGCTACACCTTC

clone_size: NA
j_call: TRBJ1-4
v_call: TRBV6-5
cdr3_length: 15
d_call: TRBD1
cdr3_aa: CASSVSGTGDEKLFF
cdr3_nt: TGTGCCAGCAGTGTTTCCGGGACAGGCGATGAAAAACTGTTTTTT